This T cell receptor (beta chain) was profiled in a study of blood T cells in healthy people across ages. Study results and caveats: Greater diversity and more naive CD4+ cells were seen in long-lived donors than in aged donors.

CDR3 length: 15 amino acids. Germline V CDR1 and CDR2: SGHRS, YFSETQ. V lost 3 bases and J lost 1; bases outside the gene matches: 4. There were healthy Caucasian individuals from Russia, aged roughly 6 to 100, serving as donors. Donors gave approximately 9.9 milliliters of peripheral blood apiece. This clonotype occurred a few times. Its target is unknown. Sample-barcoded 5' priming and a J-beta primer mix drove a second PCR of about 6 to 12 cycles. TCRdb fed the 5' RACE reads into MiXCR, producing one record per CDR3 protein. The data show 700,000 or so distinct CDR3 sequences, around a fifth seen once.

Sequenced input: blood. This chain connects TRBV5-1 to TRBJ1-1, with 9 bases fitting TRBD1. This sequence was found in a man aged 65 to 79 in good health. The CDR3 region has the DNA TGCGCCAGCAGCTATTCGACAGGGGGGAACACTGAAGCTTTCTTT. Amino acid sequence: CASSYSTGGNTEAFF.